Below, 2 T cell receptor beta chains from the same sample are listed, as sequenced in a study of blood T cells in healthy people across ages. Primed by a sample-barcoded 5' primer and a J-beta primer mix, a second PCR proceeded for 7 to 11 cycles. In TCRdb, the 5' RACE reads were re-called with MiXCR into one record per CDR3 protein. The data show 380,000 or so distinct CDR3 sequences, over 45% seen once. Sequencing was performed on blood. Every receptor here comes from a man aged 60 to 69 in good health.

This clonotype was seen a single time. The genes are TRBV4-1 and TRBJ1-5; 8 bases are a match to TRBD1. CDR3 size: 15 residues. Per the germline V gene, CDR1 is MGHRA and CDR2 is YSYEKL. V lost 4 bases to trimming and J lost 1 base; unmatched junction nucleotides: 3. CDR3 sequence (DNA): TGCGCCAGCAGCCCGCAGGGGGCCAGCAATCAGCCCCAGCATTTT. This sequence encodes CASSPQGASNQPQHF.

This clonotype was counted once. The chain employs TRBV20-1 and TRBJ2-5, with a tentative D call TRBD1 (5 bases). Matching the DNA end better, TRBJ2-1 makes the J call doubtful. Germline V gene data show CDR1 as DFQATT and CDR2 as SNEGSKA (reference sequence). CDR3 size: 15 residues. The CDR3 DNA reads as TGCAGTGCTCTTATGACAGACGGTCACCAAGAGACCCAGTTCTTC. Translating it yields CSALMTDGHQETQFF.